Below, one T cell receptor beta chain is given with its context. Its target is unknown. The source of the sample is a study of post-analysis software for immune sequencing data. General study results and limits: Those samples that were prepared in the same batch co-clustered strongly by F measure. People with multiple sclerosis had a significantly lower normalized Chao1 diversity than controls did. In patients, TRBV5-6, TRBV5-1 and TRBV20-1 belonged to several TRBV segments found more frequently than in controls.

cDNA libraries of TCR beta carried unique molecular identifiers. TCRdb processed the PCR reads anew with MiXCR; each CDR3 protein has one entry. The table includes 750,000 to 950,000 distinct CDR3 sequences, approximately 50% detected once. The length of the CDR3 is 13 residues. V was cut by 0 bases and J by 11 bases, with 10 bases left in between. The germline V gene encodes CDR1 LGHNT and CDR2 FRNRAP. The sample consisted of blood. The clonotype originates from a girl aged 5-17 years with multiple sclerosis. This chain uses TRBV12-5 with TRBJ1-4; no reliable D call. The CDR3: CASGLVPVGKLFF. In nucleotides, the CDR3 is TGTGCTAGTGGTTTGGTGCCCGTTGGGAAACTGTTTTTT.